This T cell receptor beta chain appears in the sequencing data of a study of monozygotic twins with inflammatory bowel disease. Regarding the study as a whole: Repertoire similarity did not differ between concordant and discordant twins, possibly owing to limited power. IBD patients carried less diverse TCRbeta repertoires (inverse Simpson) than healthy co-twins.

cDNA was made in eight separate reactions per sample. Added by template switching were UMIs that each held a 6-nucleotide sample barcode. TCRdb reanalyzed the 5' RACE reads and collapses them to one entry per CDR3 protein, without DNA. This listing includes hundreds of thousands of distinct CDR3 sequences. Concerning this clonotype: Its matching antigen is unknown.

This TCR was sampled from a human donor with ulcerative colitis or Crohn's disease, or a healthy co-twin of an affected twin (not recorded which). What was sequenced was blood.

The CDR3 is CASSQEGGRDIQYF. The V and J genes are TRBV4-3 and TRBJ2-4; TCRdb proposes TRBD1, but this gene call is untestable without DNA. This CDR3 contains 14 residues. Germline loops: CDR1 LGHNA, CDR2 YSLEER.